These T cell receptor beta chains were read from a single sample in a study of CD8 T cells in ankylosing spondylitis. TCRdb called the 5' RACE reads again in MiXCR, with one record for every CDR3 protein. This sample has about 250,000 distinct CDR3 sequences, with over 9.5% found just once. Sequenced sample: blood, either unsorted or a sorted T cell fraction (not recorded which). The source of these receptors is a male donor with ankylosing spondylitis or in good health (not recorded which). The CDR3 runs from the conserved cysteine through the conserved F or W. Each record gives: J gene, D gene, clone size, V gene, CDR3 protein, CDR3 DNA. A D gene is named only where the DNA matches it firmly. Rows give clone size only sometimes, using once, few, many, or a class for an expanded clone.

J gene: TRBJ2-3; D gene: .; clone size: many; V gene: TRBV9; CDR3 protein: CASSASGTDTQYF; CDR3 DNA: TGTGCCAGCAGCGCGTCCGGCACAGATACGCAGTATTTT
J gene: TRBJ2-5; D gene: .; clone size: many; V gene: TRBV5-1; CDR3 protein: CASRLVFQETQYF; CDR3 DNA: TGCGCCAGCAGGCTAGTATTCCAAGAGACCCAGTACTTC
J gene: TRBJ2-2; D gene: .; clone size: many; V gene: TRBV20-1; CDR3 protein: CSARNPTGELFF; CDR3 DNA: TGCAGTGCTAGAAACCCCACCGGGGAGCTGTTTTTT
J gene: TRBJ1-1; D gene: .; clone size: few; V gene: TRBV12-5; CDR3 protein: CASGLAATTEAFF; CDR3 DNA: TGTGCTAGTGGTTTAGCTGCGACCACTGAAGCTTTCTTT
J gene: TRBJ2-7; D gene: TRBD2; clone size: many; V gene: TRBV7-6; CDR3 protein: CASSSSPGSGDHEQYF; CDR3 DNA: TGTGCCAGCAGCTCCTCCCCCGGTAGCGGGGACCACGAGCAGTACTTC
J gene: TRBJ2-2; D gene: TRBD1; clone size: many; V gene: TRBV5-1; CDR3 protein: CASSRAGGDTGELFF; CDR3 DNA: TGCGCCAGCAGCCGCGCAGGGGGAGACACCGGGGAGCTGTTTTTT
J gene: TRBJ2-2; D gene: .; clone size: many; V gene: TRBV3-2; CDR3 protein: CASSRRYGTGGSFSANTGELFF; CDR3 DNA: TGTGCCAGCAGCCGAAGATACGGGACAGGGGGATCCTTCTCCGCGAACACCGGGGAGCTGTTTTTT
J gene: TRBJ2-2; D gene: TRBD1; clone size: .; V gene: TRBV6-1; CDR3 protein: CASSLDRDTGELFF; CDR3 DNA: TGTGCCAGCAGCCTCGACAGGGACACCGGGGAGCTGTTTTTT
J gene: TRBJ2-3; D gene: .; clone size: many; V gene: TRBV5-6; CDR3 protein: CASSFWASHMTDTQYF; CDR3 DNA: TGTGCCAGCAGCTTTTGGGCTAGTCATATGACAGATACGCAGTATTTT
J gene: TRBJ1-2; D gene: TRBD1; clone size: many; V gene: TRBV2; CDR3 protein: CASTIDRDYGYTF; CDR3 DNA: TGTGCCAGCACTATCGACAGGGACTATGGCTACACCTTC
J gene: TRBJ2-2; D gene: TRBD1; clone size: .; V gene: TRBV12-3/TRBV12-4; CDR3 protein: CASSLSTGGFNTGELFF; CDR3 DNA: TGTGCCAGCAGTCTGTCGACAGGGGGATTTAACACCGGGGAGCTGTTTTTT
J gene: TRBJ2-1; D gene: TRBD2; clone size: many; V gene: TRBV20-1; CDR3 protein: CSAFKREGDEQFF; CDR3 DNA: TGCAGTGCCTTTAAGCGGGAGGGCGATGAGCAGTTCTTC
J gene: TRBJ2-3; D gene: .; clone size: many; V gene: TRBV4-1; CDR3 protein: CASSPYQSIGDTQYF; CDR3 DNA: TGCGCCAGCAGCCCCTACCAATCAATAGGAGATACGCAGTATTTT
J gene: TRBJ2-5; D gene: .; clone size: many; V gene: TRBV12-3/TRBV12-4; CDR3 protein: CASSLGRVGKTQYF; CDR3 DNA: TGTGCCAGCAGTTTAGGGCGGGTGGGGAAGACCCAGTACTTC
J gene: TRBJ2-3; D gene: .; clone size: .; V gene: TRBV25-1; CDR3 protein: CASSEGGRKLRTDTQYF; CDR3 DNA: TGTGCCAGCAGTGAGGGGGGACGGAAGCTTCGCACAGATACGCAGTATTTT
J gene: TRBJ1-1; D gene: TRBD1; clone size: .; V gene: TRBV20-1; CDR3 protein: CSASRAGGPALWTEAFF; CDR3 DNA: TGCAGTGCTAGTCGGGCAGGGGGGCCCGCATTATGGACTGAAGCTTTCTTT
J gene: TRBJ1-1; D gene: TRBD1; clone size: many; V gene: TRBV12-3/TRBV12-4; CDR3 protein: CASRGLGDRTEAFF; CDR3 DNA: TGTGCCAGCAGGGGATTGGGGGACAGGACTGAAGCTTTCTTT
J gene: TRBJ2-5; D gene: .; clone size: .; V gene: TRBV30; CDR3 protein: CAWSVHREETQYF; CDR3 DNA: TGTGCCTGGAGTGTACACAGGGAAGAGACCCAGTACTTC
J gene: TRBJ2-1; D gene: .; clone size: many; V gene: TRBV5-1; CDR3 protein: CASSGGAWAYNEQFF; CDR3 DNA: TGCGCCAGCAGCGGCGGAGCGTGGGCCTACAATGAGCAGTTCTTC
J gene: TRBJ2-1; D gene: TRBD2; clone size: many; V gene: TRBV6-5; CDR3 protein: CASSYSGGGAREQFF; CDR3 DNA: TGTGCCAGCAGTTACTCGGGCGGGGGGGCACGTGAGCAGTTCTTC
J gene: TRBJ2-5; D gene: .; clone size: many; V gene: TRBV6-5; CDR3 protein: CASSSLTSGSRGETQYF; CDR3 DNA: TGTGCCAGCAGTTCCCTCACATCCGGGTCCAGAGGGGAGACCCAGTACTTC
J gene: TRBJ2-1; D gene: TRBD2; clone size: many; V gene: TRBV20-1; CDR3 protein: CSTLTSGRYNEQFF; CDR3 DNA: TGCAGTACCCTAACTAGCGGGAGATACAATGAGCAGTTCTTC
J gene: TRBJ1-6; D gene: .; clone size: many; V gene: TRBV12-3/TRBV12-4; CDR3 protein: CASSPPGGLYNSPLHF; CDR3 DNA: TGTGCCAGCAGTCCGCCCGGCGGCCTATATAATTCACCCCTCCACTTT
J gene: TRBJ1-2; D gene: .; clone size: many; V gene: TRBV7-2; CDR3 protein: CASSLGDPGIHSTGYTF; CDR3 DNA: TGTGCCAGCAGCTTAGGTGACCCGGGCATCCACTCTACTGGCTACACCTTC
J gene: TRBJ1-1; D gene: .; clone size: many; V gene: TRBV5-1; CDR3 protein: CASSLQGTTEAFF; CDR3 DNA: TGCGCCAGCAGCCTTCAGGGTACCACTGAAGCTTTCTTT
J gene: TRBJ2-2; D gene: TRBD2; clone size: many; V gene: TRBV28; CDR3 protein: CASRRQGLAGRTGELFF; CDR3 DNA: TGTGCCAGCAGACGACAGGGACTAGCGGGAAGGACCGGGGAGCTGTTTTTT
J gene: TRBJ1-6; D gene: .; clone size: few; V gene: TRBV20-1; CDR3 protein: CSARDLRESSYNSPLHF; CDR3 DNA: TGCAGTGCTAGAGATTTACGAGAGAGCTCCTATAATTCACCCCTCCACTTT
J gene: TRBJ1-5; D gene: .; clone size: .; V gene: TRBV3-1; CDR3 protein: CASSRQGLGNQPQHF; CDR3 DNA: TGTGCCAGCAGCAGGCAGGGGCTCGGGAATCAGCCCCAGCATTTT
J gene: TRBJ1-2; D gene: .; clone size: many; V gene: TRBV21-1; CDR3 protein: CASSKGQDYGYTF; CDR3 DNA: TGTGCCAGCAGCAAAGGACAGGACTATGGCTACACCTTC
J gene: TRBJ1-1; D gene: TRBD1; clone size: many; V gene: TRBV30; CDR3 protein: CAWSWDRGFPEAFF; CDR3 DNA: TGTGCCTGGAGTTGGGACAGGGGTTTCCCTGAAGCTTTCTTT
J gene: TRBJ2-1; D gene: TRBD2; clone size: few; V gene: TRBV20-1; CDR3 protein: CSARLAPSYNEQFF; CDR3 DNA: TGCAGTGCTCGACTAGCGCCTTCCTACAATGAGCAGTTCTTC
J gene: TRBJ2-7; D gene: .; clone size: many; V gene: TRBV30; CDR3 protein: CAWSPRAHEQYF; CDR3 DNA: TGTGCCTGGAGTCCTCGAGCCCACGAGCAGTACTTC